The 19 T cell receptor beta chains given below trace back to one sample, sequenced in a study of post-analysis software for immune sequencing data. Study-level results: Compared with controls, patients had more of five TRBV segments, including TRBV5-6, TRBV5-1 and TRBV20-1.

Libraries were made from TCR beta cDNA, and they carried unique molecular identifiers. TCRdb called the PCR reads again in MiXCR, with one record for every CDR3 protein. This table holds about half a million distinct CDR3 sequences, roughly 34% found once. No cognate antigen is known for these TCRs. The sequenced sample consisted of blood. The receptors come from a girl aged 2-17 years with multiple sclerosis.

The sample holds a few counts of this clonotype. The V gene is TRBV20-1, the J gene TRBJ2-7; 14 positions match TRBD2. The V gene end was trimmed by 5 bases and the J gene end by 10 bases; junction bases not matched to a gene: 13. Germline lookup yields CDR1 DFQATT and CDR2 SNEGSKA (reference sequence). CDR3 length equals 15 residues. This CDR3 reads CSAGPPGLAGGHQYF. The CDR3 DNA is TGCAGTGCTGGACCGCCTGGACTAGCGGGGGGCCATCAGTACTTC.

This clonotype was counted only a few times. The chain recombines TRBV10-3 with TRBJ1-2; 8 nucleotides agree with TRBD1. This CDR3 has 13 amino acids. Germline CDR1 reads ENHRY; CDR2 reads SYGVKD. J lost 3 bases, V lost 6 bases, and 3 bases had no gene match. The CDR3, as DNA: TGTGCCATCAGCCAGGGGGCGGACTATGGCTACACCTTC. Translation gives CAISQGADYGYTF.

This clonotype has just a few counts. V usage is TRBV20-1 and J usage is TRBJ2-7; TRBD2 matches 9 bases. The CDR3 totals 14 residues. The germline V gene encodes CDR1 DFQATT and CDR2 SNEGSKA (reference sequence). V lost 0 bases and J lost 3; bases outside the gene matches: 3. CDR3 sequence: CSARDSGGLYEQYF. The CDR3 nucleotides are TGCAGTGCTAGAGATAGCGGGGGCCTCTACGAGCAGTACTTC.

The chain uses TRBV6-1 and TRBJ1-4, with D hard to call. The germline V gene encodes CDR1 MNHNS and CDR2 SASEGT. The CDR3 consists of 14 residues. The V end lost 4 bases, the J end lost 7 bases, and 13 bases lay between the germline ends. Written as DNA, the CDR3 is TGTGCCAGCAGTGGTGTCCCGCTTGGTGAAAAACTGTTTTTT. Translated: CASSGVPLGEKLFF.

The V call is TRBV11-1, the J call TRBJ2-3; TRBD2 might be the D (5 bases). The V gene's germline CDR1 is SGHAT and CDR2 FQDESV (reference sequence). Trimming removed 11 bases at V and 1 base at J, with 22 bases between. The length of the CDR3 is 16 residues. The chain's CDR3 is CAVTPSLAGGTDTQYF. The CDR3 DNA reads TGTGCCGTAACCCCATCACTGGCGGGCGGCACAGATACGCAGTATTTT.

Many counts were recorded for this clonotype. This chain connects TRBV6-1 to TRBJ2-1, with D possibly TRBD2 on 7 matching bases. V gave up 2 bases and J gave up 7 bases, with 15 bases separating them. The CDR3 is 15 residues long. The V gene's germline CDR1 is MNHNS and CDR2 SASEGT. In DNA form, the CDR3 reads TGTGCCAGCAGTGAATGGCTTAGGGGGGGGAATGAGCAGTTCTTC. It is translated as CASSEWLRGGNEQFF.

The chain links TRBV29-1 to TRBJ2-1; D uncertain. Trimming took off 6 bases at V and 8 bases at J, with 20 bases between the two ends. The CDR3 length is 14 residues. Per the germline V gene, CDR1 is SQVTM and CDR2 is ANQGSEA. CDR3 DNA sequence: TGCAGCGTATCCCGGCCACCTGTTTTAGATGAGCAGTTCTTC. Translation: CSVSRPPVLDEQFF.

DNA of the CDR3: TGCGCCAGCAGCTTCCCGGGGTCCAATGAGCAGTTCTTC. Translation gives CASSFPGSNEQFF. The genes are TRBV5-1 and TRBJ2-1; tentative D call: TRBD2 (5 bases). The germline V gene encodes CDR1 SGHRS and CDR2 YFSETQ. The V gene lost 2 bases and the J gene lost 6 bases, with 9 bases spanning the gap. CDR3 length equals 13 residues. The complete variable domain, with remaining parts taken from reference TRBV5-1 and TRBJ2-1, reads KAGVTQTPRYLIKTRGQQVTLSCSPISGHRSVSWYQQTPGQGLQFLFEYFSETQRNKGNFPGRFSGRQFSNSRSEMNVSTLELGDSALYLCASSFPGSNEQFFGPGTRLTVL.

The sample holds a few counts of this clonotype. The genes are TRBV19 and TRBJ1-2; D remains ambiguous. CDR1 LNHDA and CDR2 SQIVND come from the germline V gene (reference sequence). V was pared by 6 bases and J by 4 bases, with 12 bases between. The CDR3 has 13 residues. The CDR3 nucleotides are TGTGCCAGTAGCCTCAAGGCGGCCTATGGCTACACCTTC. Translated, it gives CASSLKAAYGYTF.

This clonotype has a handful of counts. V usage is TRBV10-3 and J usage is TRBJ2-5; D may match TRBD1 or TRBD2 (5 bases each). The CDR3 extends over 15 amino acids. The V gene's germline CDR1 is ENHRY and CDR2 SYGVKD. Trimming left V 4 bases short and J 3 bases short, with 15 bases between. CDR3 sequence (DNA): TGTGCCATCAGTGGGAGAGGGGACCCTGAAGAGACCCAGTACTTC. Its translation: CAISGRGDPEETQYF.

The rearrangement links TRBV7-9 to TRBJ1-6; D is unclear. The CDR3 runs to 13 residues. Germline CDR1 reads SEHNR; CDR2 reads FQNEAQ (reference sequence). V was trimmed by 4 bases and J by 9 bases, leaving 10 bases between them. The chain's CDR3 is CASSSMRASPLHF. Here the CDR3 DNA reads TGTGCCAGCAGCTCCATGCGTGCTTCACCCCTCCACTTT.

V is TRBV7-3 and J is TRBJ1-1, with D tentatively TRBD1 (5 bases). The CDR3 is 14 amino acids. Germline V gives CDR1 SGHTA, CDR2 FQGTGA. The germline V and J ends were trimmed by 2 bases and 5 bases, with 12 bases remaining between them. The CDR3 reads CASSLSQGRTEAFF. In DNA, the CDR3 is TGTGCCAGCAGCTTATCTCAGGGTCGGACTGAAGCTTTCTTT.

This clonotype was seen more than once but under ten times. This chain links TRBV5-6 with TRBJ2-5; 9 nucleotides agree with TRBD1. The CDR3 has 18 amino acids. CDR1 SGHDT and CDR2 YYEEEE come from the germline V gene. The V segment lost 4 bases and the J segment 1 base; nucleotides outside the gene matches: 14. The CDR3 protein is CASSLPWGQGVGQETQYF. CDR3 DNA: TGTGCCAGCAGCCTCCCGTGGGGACAGGGTGTGGGCCAAGAGACCCAGTACTTC.

This clonotype came up a few times. The genes are TRBV10-3 and TRBJ2-5; D unclear. The CDR3 has 11 residues. Germline loops: CDR1 ENHRY, CDR2 SYGVKD. V was pared by 6 bases and J by 2 bases, with 4 bases between. CDR3 nucleotide sequence: TGTGCCATCAGGCAGCAAGAGACCCAGTACTTC. This sequence encodes CAIRQQETQYF.

The chain links TRBV5-5 to TRBJ2-4; D not certain. Matching the DNA end better, TRBJ2-5 makes the J call doubtful. CDR1 and CDR2 (germline): SGHKS, YYEKEE (reference sequence). The CDR3 length is 15 residues. The CDR3 is CASSLARAGVKTQYF. The CDR3 DNA is TGTGCCAGCAGCTTGGCCCGGGCAGGAGTCAAGACCCAGTACTTC.

The gene calls are TRBV7-8 and TRBJ2-7; no clear D gene. Germline V lookup: CDR1 SGHVS, CDR2 FQNEAQ. CDR3 length: 13 amino acids. V lost 7 bases, J lost 4 bases, and 14 bases lay in between. The CDR3 here is CASTLGYIYEQYF. CDR3 in DNA: TGTGCCAGCACCCTGGGGTATATATACGAGCAGTACTTC. The variable domain in full, with the rest retrieved from reference TRBV7-8 and TRBJ2-7, is GAGVSQSPRYKVAKRGQDVALRCDPISGHVSLFWYQQALGQGPEFLTYFQNEAQLDKSGLPSDRFFAERPEGSVSTLKIQRTQQEDSAVYLCASTLGYIYEQYFGPGTRLTVT.

The chain carries TRBV5-1 and TRBJ1-2; D is undetermined. Germline V gene lookup returns CDR1 SGHRS and CDR2 YFSETQ. V was cut by 0 bases and J by 2 bases, with 5 bases left in between. The CDR3 contains 13 residues. The CDR3 nucleotides read TGCGCCAGCAGCTTGGACAAGAACTATGGCTACACCTTC. It translates to CASSLDKNYGYTF. Drawing the rest from reference TRBV5-1 and TRBJ1-2, the complete variable domain is KAGVTQTPRYLIKTRGQQVTLSCSPISGHRSVSWYQQTPGQGLQFLFEYFSETQRNKGNFPGRFSGRQFSNSRSEMNVSTLELGDSALYLCASSLDKNYGYTFGSGTRLTVV.

This chain uses TRBV12-3 or TRBV12-4 with TRBJ1-2, with D unresolved. The V and J ends lost 0 bases and 8 bases respectively, with 7 bases between them. CDR3 size: 12 residues. The CDR3 sequence: CASSLAHVGYTF. CDR3 sequence (DNA): TGTGCCAGCAGTTTAGCTCACGTCGGCTACACCTTC.

This clonotype was observed a few times. The chain uses TRBV6-6 and TRBJ1-2; 7 bases match TRBD1. The CDR3 runs to 15 residues. Trimming removed 4 bases from V and 3 bases from J; junction bases left unmatched: 8. Looked up from germline, CDR1 is MNHNY and CDR2 is SVGAGI (reference sequence). The CDR3 coding sequence is TGTGCCAGCAGTTCCCCTCCCACAGGGGACTATGGCTACACCTTC. Its protein is CASSSPPTGDYGYTF.